The 15 T cell receptor beta chains below were found in one sample sequenced in a study of blood T cell repertoires in COVID-19. Libraries were prepared by immunoSEQ multiplex PCR; TCRdb keeps only in-frame clonotypes and omits some of them. The sample has about 150,000 clones, approximately 86% seen once. The sample consisted of peripheral blood. Receptors originate from a woman in her 70s with acute or convalescent COVID-19.

The chain employs TRBV12-3 or TRBV12-4 and TRBJ1-2; no reliable D call. The CDR3 covers 12 residues. The V gene lost 10 bases and the J gene lost 2 bases, with 11 bases spanning the gap. In nucleotides, the CDR3 is TGTGCCACCAAGGCGGGGAACTATGGCTACACCTTC. Protein sequence: CATKAGNYGYTF.

The V and J genes are TRBV7-2 and TRBJ2-1; D possibly corresponds to TRBD2 (5 bases). V was pared by 7 bases and J by 9 bases, with 22 bases between. CDR1 is SGHTA, CDR2 FQGNSA, per germline. The CDR3 extends over 15 amino acids. CDR3 residues: CASNRHSLAGVEQFF. As DNA, the CDR3 is TGTGCCAGCAACCGCCATTCACTGGCGGGCGTTGAGCAGTTCTTC.

CDR3: CASSLPYSPLHF. The CDR3 DNA reads TGTGCCAGCAGTCTACCTTATTCACCCCTCCACTTT. V and J are TRBV12-3 or TRBV12-4 and TRBJ1-6; D unclear. The CDR3 loop spans 12 amino acids. V lost 5 bases to trimming and J lost 8 bases, with 7 bases between them.

V usage is TRBV6-1 and J usage is TRBJ2-7, with 10 bases aligning to TRBD1. Per the germline V gene, CDR1 is MNHNS and CDR2 is SASEGT. J lost 5 bases, V lost 2 bases, and 6 bases had no gene match. CDR3 length equals 15 residues. The CDR3 nucleotides are TGTGCCAGCAGTGAACCCGGGACAGGGGTGGACGAGCAGTACTTC. Translation gives CASSEPGTGVDEQYF.

The rearrangement uses TRBV7-9 and TRBJ1-2; TRBD1 aligns across 10 bases. This CDR3 spans 13 amino acids. From germline, CDR1 is SEHNR and CDR2 FQNEAQ (reference sequence). Germline trimming cut 8 bases from V and 5 bases from J; bases unmatched to any gene: 5. This CDR3 is CASRGTGEYGYTF. CDR3 in DNA: TGTGCCAGCCGGGGGACAGGGGAATATGGCTACACCTTC.

This rearrangement joins TRBV6-6 to TRBJ1-3; D remains ambiguous. Per the germline V gene, CDR1 is MNHNY and CDR2 is SVGAGI (reference sequence). V was cut by 6 bases and J by 0 bases, with 9 bases left in between. The CDR3 contains 14 residues. The CDR3 DNA follows: TGTGCCAGCAGGCCCTATACCTCTGGAAACACCATATATTTT. Translation: CASRPYTSGNTIYF.

The rearrangement joins TRBV19 to TRBJ2-7; possible D gene TRBD1, 6 bases. CDR1 and CDR2 from the germline V gene are LNHDA and SQIVND (reference sequence). Trimming took off 2 bases at V and 3 bases at J, with 11 bases between the two ends. The CDR3 is 14 amino acids. The CDR3 nucleotides read TGTGCCAGTAGTATACAGGGGCGTCACTACGAGCAGTACTTC. Protein sequence: CASSIQGRHYEQYF.

V is TRBV6-6 and J is TRBJ2-1, with D tentatively TRBD2 (7 bases). Germline CDR1 reads MNHNY; CDR2 reads SVGAGI (reference sequence). The CDR3 is 16 residues long. Trimming took 6 bases from V and 3 from J, leaving 18 bases between them. CDR3 amino acids: CASSPGGRGFYNEQFF. The CDR3 region has the DNA TGTGCCAGCAGCCCCGGGGGGCGGGGATTCTACAATGAGCAGTTCTTC.

The CDR3 here is CASSSSGGTGELFF. CDR3 nucleotide sequence: TGTGCCAGCAGCTCTAGCGGGGGGACCGGGGAGCTGTTTTTT. This sequence joins TRBV11-2 and TRBJ2-2; 11 bases fit TRBD2. The CDR3 length is 14 residues. With V trimmed by 4 bases and J by 5 bases, 0 bases remained unmatched. Germline CDR1 SGHAT, CDR2 FQNNGV.

This chain connects TRBV25-1 to TRBJ1-2; the match to TRBD1 covers 7 bases. Germline CDR1 and CDR2: MGHDK and SYGVNS. The V segment lost 5 bases and the J segment 6 bases; nucleotides outside the gene matches: 6. The CDR3 has 13 residues. The CDR3 here is CASSNRGADGYTF. The CDR3 bases are TGTGCCAGCAGTAACAGGGGCGCGGATGGCTACACCTTC.

The rearrangement uses TRBV3-1 (or the pseudogene TRBV3-2) and TRBJ2-3; 8 positions match TRBD2. After removal of 0 bases from V and 3 bases from J, the junction contained 11 bases not matched to a gene. The length of the CDR3 is 18 residues. Germline CDR1 LGHDT, CDR2 YNNKEL (reference sequence). CDR3 nucleotide sequence: TGTGCCAGCAGCCAAGATCGTGGCGGGAGGTCCCGGACAGATACGCAGTATTTT. This codes for CASSQDRGGRSRTDTQYF.

The chain links TRBV9 to TRBJ2-2; a weak D match, TRBD2 (6 bases). Trimming pared 2 bases from V and 0 bases from J, leaving 8 bases between. The germline gives CDR1 SGDLS, CDR2 YYNGEE. The CDR3 has 15 amino acids. Here the CDR3 DNA reads TGTGCCAGCAGCGTTTTAGCGGCGAACACCGGGGAGCTGTTTTTT. Amino acid sequence: CASSVLAANTGELFF.

The chain carries TRBV5-1 and TRBJ2-2; D not resolved. The germline V gene encodes CDR1 SGHRS and CDR2 YFSETQ. The CDR3 length is 15 residues. V was pared by 5 bases and J by 1 base, with 12 bases between. CDR3 sequence (DNA): TGCGCCAGCAGGCCCGAACCAGGGAACACCGGGGAGCTGTTTTTT. Amino acids: CASRPEPGNTGELFF.

V is TRBV2 and J is TRBJ2-7; the D gene is possibly TRBD1 (6 bases). The ends were cut back, 6 bases at V and 1 base at J, with 16 bases in the middle. This CDR3 spans 15 amino acids. CDR1 and CDR2 from the germline V gene are SNHLY and FYNNEI. The DNA of the CDR3 is TGTGCCAGCAGAAGAGACAGGCTCGAGTCCTACGAGCAGTACGTC. Encoded protein: CASRRDRLESYEQYV.

The chain joins TRBV5-6 to TRBJ2-5; weak D call: TRBD2 (6 bases). This CDR3 comprises 12 residues. V dropped 3 bases and J dropped 5 bases, with 8 bases sitting between them. From germline, CDR1 is SGHDT and CDR2 YYEEEE. CDR3 nucleotides: TGTGCCAGCAGCTACGGGGGTGAGACCCAGTACTTC. This encodes CASSYGGETQYF.